This T cell receptor (beta chain) was identified in a study of blood T cells in healthy people across ages. The study, taken as a whole, reports: There was no known CMV status for donors, so expanded clonotype changes were possibly confounded. The study found TCR beta diversity correlated strongly with naive T cell percentage.

This CDR3 has 13 residues. Germline CDR1 is MNHEY and CDR2 is SMNVEV (reference sequence). The junction had 2 bases not matched to a gene; V was cut back by 6 bases and J by 1 base. A J-beta primer mix and a sample-barcoded 5' primer were used in a second PCR of about 7 to 12 cycles. Every sample gave at least 3 million paired-end reads containing CDR3. TCRdb used MiXCR to reprocess the 5' RACE reads, holding one entry per CDR3 protein. The sample lists some 1.5 million distinct CDR3 sequences, over 25% seen once, with less than 9.5% in the top ten. Investigators took roughly 10 milliliters of peripheral blood from every donor. This clonotype was seen repeatedly, ten times or more. Antigen specificity is unknown.

The origin of this receptor is a woman in her twenties or thirties in good health. The sequencing input was blood. The V call is TRBV27, the J call TRBJ1-1, with 7 bases that match TRBD1. The CDR3 reads CASSWTGNTEAFF. DNA of the CDR3: TGTGCCAGCAGCTGGACAGGGAACACTGAAGCTTTCTTT.